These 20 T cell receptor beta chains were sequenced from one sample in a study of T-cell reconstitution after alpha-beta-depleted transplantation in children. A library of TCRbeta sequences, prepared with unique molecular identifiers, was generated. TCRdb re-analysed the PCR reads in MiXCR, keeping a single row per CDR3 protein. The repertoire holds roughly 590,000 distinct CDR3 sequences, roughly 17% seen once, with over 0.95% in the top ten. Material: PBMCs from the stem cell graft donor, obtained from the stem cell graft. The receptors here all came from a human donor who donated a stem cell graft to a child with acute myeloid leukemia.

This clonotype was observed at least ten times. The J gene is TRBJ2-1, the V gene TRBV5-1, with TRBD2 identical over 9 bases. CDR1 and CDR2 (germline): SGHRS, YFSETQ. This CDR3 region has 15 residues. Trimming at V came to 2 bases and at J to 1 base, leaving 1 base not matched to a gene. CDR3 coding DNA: TGCGCCAGCAGCTTCGCGGGGGGGTCCTACAATGAGCAGTTCTTC. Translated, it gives CASSFAGGSYNEQFF.

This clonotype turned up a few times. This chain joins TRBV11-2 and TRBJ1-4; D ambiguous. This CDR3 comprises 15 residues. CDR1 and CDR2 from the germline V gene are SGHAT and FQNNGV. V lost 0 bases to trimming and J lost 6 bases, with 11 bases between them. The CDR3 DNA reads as TGTGCCAGCAGCTTAGATCGAGGGATGGATGAAAAACTGTTTTTT. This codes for CASSLDRGMDEKLFF.

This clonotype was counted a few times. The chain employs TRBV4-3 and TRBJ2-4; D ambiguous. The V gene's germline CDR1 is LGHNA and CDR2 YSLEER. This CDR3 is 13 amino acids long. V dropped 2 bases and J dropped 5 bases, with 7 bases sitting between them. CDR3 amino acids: CASSQWQENIQYF. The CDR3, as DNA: TGCGCCAGCAGCCAATGGCAAGAAAACATTCAGTACTTC.

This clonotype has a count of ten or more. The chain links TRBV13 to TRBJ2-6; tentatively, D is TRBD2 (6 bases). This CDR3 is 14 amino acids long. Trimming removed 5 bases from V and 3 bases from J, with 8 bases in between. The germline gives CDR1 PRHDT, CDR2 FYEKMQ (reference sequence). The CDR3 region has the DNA TGTGCCAGCAGCACGGGAGTTGGGGCCAACGTCCTGACTTTC. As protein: CASSTGVGANVLTF.

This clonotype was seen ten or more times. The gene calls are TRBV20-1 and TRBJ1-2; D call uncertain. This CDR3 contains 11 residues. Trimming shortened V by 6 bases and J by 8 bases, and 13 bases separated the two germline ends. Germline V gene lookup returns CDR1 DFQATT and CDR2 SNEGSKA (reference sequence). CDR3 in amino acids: CSAYFPYGYTF. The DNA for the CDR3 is TGCAGTGCCTATTTCCCCTACGGCTACACCTTC.

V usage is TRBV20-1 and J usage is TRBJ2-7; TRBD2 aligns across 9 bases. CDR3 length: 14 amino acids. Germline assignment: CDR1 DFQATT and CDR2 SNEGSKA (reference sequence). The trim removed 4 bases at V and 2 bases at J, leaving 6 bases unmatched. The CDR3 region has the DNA TGCAGTGCTAACCCTCCTAGCGGGACCTACGAGCAGTACGTC. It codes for CSANPPSGTYEQYV.

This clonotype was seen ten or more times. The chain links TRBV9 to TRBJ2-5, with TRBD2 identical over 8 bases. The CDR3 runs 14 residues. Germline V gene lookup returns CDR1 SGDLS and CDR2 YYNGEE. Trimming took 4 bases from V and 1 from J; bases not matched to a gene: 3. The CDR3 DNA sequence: TGTGCCAGCAGCAGACTAGCGTTCCAAGAGACCCAGTACTTC. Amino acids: CASSRLAFQETQYF. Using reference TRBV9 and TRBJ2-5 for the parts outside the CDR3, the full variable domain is DSGVTQTPKHLITATGQRVTLRCSPRSGDLSVYWYQQSLDQGLQFLIQYYNGEERAKGNILERFSAQQFPDLHSELNLSSLELGDSALYFCASSRLAFQETQYFGPGTRLLVL.

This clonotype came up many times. CDR3 in DNA: TGCAGTGCAGCAGGGAGAACTAATGAAAAACTGTTTTTT. Protein sequence: CSAAGRTNEKLFF. The genes are TRBV20-1 and TRBJ1-4; the D gene is possibly TRBD1 (5 bases). Germline CDR1 DFQATT, CDR2 SNEGSKA (reference sequence). Trimming removed 6 bases from V and 1 base from J, with 9 bases in between. This CDR3 is 13 amino acids long.

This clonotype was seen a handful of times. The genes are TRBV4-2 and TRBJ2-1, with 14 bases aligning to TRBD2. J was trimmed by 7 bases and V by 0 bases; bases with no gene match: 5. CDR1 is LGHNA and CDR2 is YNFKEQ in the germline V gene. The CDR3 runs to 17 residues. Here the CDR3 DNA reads TGTGCCAGCAGCCAAGAAGGGGGACTAGCGGGGGTGAATGAGCAGTTCTTC. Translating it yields CASSQEGGLAGVNEQFF.

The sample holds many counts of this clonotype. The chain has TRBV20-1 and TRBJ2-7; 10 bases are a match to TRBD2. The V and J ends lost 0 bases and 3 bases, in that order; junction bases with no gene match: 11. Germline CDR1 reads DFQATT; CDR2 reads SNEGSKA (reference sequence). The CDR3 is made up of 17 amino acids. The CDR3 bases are TGCAGTGCTAGAGATCCCACTAGCGGGGACAGGTTCTACGAGCAGTACTTC. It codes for CSARDPTSGDRFYEQYF.

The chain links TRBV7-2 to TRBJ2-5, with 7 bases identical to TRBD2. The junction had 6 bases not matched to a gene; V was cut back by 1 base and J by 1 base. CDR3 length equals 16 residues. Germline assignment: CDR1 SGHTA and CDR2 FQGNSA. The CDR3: CASSLGLAGPQETQYF. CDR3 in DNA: TGTGCCAGCAGCTTAGGATTAGCGGGCCCCCAAGAGACCCAGTACTTC.

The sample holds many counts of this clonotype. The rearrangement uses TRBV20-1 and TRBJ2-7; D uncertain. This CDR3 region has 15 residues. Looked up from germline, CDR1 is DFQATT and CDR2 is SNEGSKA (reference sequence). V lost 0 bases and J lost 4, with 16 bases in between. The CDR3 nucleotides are TGCAGTGCTAGAGATCTCAGAGGCTTCCCATACGAGCAGTACTTC. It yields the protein CSARDLRGFPYEQYF.

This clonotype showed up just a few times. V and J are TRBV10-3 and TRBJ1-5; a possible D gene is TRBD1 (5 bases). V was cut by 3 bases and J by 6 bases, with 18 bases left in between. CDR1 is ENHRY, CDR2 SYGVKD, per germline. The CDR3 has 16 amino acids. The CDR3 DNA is TGTGCCATCAGTGAAGAGGGTCGGGGGACTCCTCAGCCCCAGCATTTT. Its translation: CAISEEGRGTPQPQHF.

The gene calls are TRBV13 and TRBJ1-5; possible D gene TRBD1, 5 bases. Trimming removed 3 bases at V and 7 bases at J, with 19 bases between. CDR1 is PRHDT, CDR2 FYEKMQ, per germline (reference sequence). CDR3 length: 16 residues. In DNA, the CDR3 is TGTGCCAGCAGCTTCCCGGGGGTGGGCGGAAGACAGCCCCAGCATTTT. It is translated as CASSFPGVGGRQPQHF.

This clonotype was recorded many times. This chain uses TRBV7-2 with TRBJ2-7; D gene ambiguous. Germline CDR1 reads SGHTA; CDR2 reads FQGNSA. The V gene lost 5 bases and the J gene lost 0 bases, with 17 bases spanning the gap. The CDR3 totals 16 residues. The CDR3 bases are TGTGCCAGCAGCCCCCTAACTTCTTCAAGCTCCTACGAGCAGTACTTC. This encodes CASSPLTSSSSYEQYF.

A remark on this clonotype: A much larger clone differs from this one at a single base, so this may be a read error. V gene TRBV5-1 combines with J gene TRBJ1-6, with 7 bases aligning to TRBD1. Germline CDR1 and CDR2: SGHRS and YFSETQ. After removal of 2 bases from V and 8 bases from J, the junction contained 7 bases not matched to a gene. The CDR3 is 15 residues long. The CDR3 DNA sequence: TGCGCCAGCAGCTTAATACAGGGGTATGATTCACCCCTCCACTTT. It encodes CASSLIQGYDSPLHF.

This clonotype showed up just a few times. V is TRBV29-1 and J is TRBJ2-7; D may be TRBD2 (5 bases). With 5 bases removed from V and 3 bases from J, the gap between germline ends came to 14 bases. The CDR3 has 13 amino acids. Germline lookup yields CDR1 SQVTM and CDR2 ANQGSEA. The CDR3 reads CSVIGLDLYEQYF. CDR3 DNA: TGCAGCGTTATTGGACTGGACCTCTACGAGCAGTACTTC.

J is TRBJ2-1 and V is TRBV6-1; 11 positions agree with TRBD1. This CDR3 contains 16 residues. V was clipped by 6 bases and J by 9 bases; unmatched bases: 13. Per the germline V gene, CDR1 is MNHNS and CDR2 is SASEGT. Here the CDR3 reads CASRGVIGTGGTEQFF. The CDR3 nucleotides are TGTGCCAGCAGAGGAGTGATCGGGACAGGGGGTACTGAGCAGTTCTTC.

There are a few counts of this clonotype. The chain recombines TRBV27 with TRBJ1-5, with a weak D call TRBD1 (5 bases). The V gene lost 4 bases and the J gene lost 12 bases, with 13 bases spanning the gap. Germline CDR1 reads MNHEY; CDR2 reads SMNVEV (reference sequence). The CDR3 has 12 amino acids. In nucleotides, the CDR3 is TGTGCCAGCAGTTCTCCCGGGGGAAGCCAGCATTTT. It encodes CASSSPGGSQHF.

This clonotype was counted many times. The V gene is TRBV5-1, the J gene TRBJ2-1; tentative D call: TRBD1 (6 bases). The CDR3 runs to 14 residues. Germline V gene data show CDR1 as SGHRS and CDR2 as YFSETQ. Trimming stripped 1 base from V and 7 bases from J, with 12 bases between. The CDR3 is CASSLFQGINEQFF. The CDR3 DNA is TGCGCCAGCAGCTTGTTCCAGGGGATAAATGAGCAGTTCTTC.